Shown below are 28 T cell receptor beta chains from a single sample sequenced in a study of CD8 T cells in ankylosing spondylitis. Using its own MiXCR run on the 5' RACE reads, TCRdb lists one record per CDR3 protein. The sample has fewer than 550,000 distinct CDR3 sequences, under 5.5% seen once; the top ten hold under 4.5%. General observations from the study: The study identified a TCR beta motif of under ten highly homologous variants that appeared characteristic of ankylosing spondylitis blood.

Antigens of these TCRs are unknown. The sequenced sample consisted of blood, either unsorted or a sorted T cell fraction (not recorded which). The receptor set was obtained from a male donor with ankylosing spondylitis.

With regard to this clonotype: At one of its ends the junction is not consistent with the germline gene, which may arise from a read error. The rearrangement joins TRBV7-7 to TRBJ2-2; TRBD1 might be the D (6 bases). The CDR3 has 15 amino acids. Germline CDR1 reads SSHAT; CDR2 reads FNYEAQ (reference sequence). CDR3 residues: CASSPLQGRGGELFF. The DNA of the CDR3 is TGTGCTAGCAGCCCTCTGCAGGGCAGGGGCGGGGAGCTGTTTTTT.

Many counts were recorded for this clonotype. The V gene is TRBV4-1, the J gene TRBJ2-5; 9 bases are shared with TRBD1. The CDR3 spans 16 residues. J lost 4 bases, V lost 4 bases, and 10 bases had no gene match. Germline V lookup: CDR1 MGHRA, CDR2 YSYEKL. CDR3 sequence reads: CASSRIGQGLGETQYF. In DNA form, the CDR3 reads TGCGCCAGCAGCCGCATCGGACAGGGGCTAGGAGAGACCCAGTACTTC.

Of note for this clonotype: This may come from a read error, since a much larger clone is one base off. This chain uses TRBV28 with TRBJ1-2; TRBD1 is a possible D gene (6 bases). The CDR3 length is 16 residues. CDR1 is MDHEN, CDR2 SYDVKM, per germline. V lost 7 bases to trimming and J lost 2 bases, with 20 bases between them. CDR3 coding DNA: TGTGCCAGCATAGACATGGGGGGGCAAAGAAACTATGGCTACACCTTC. Protein sequence: CASIDMGGQRNYGYTF.

This clonotype was detected many times. The gene calls are TRBV9 and TRBJ1-1, with unresolved D. Germline lookup yields CDR1 SGDLS and CDR2 YYNGEE. There are 14 residues in the CDR3. The V end lost 5 bases, the J end lost 5 bases, and 16 bases lay between the germline ends. The CDR3 sequence is CASRKMRGKTEAFF. In DNA form, the CDR3 reads TGTGCCAGCAGAAAGATGCGTGGGAAGACTGAAGCTTTCTTT. Full variable domain (rest looked up from reference TRBV9 and TRBJ1-1): DSGVTQTPKHLITATGQRVTLRCSPRSGDLSVYWYQQSLDQGLQFLIQYYNGEERAKGNILERFSAQQFPDLHSELNLSSLELGDSALYFCASRKMRGKTEAFFGQGTRLTVV.

This clonotype has just a few counts. This rearrangement joins TRBV5-6 to TRBJ1-2; D uncertain. V lost 0 bases to trimming and J lost 2 bases, with 8 bases between them. CDR1 is SGHDT, CDR2 YYEEEE, per germline. This CDR3 contains 14 residues. The CDR3 sequence is CASSLGYRNYGYTF. The CDR3 DNA reads as TGTGCCAGCAGCTTGGGTTATCGGAACTATGGCTACACCTTC.

This clonotype was detected ten times or more. The V call is TRBV6-5, the J call TRBJ2-1; D is possibly TRBD2 (5 bases). Looked up from germline, CDR1 is MNHEY and CDR2 is SVGAGI. V shed 4 bases and J shed 7 bases, with 8 bases lying between them. The CDR3 extends over 12 amino acids. CDR3 amino acids: CASSFTSNEQFF. The CDR3 DNA is TGTGCCAGCAGTTTTACTAGTAATGAGCAGTTCTTC.

The sample holds many counts of this clonotype. V gene TRBV7-9 combines with J gene TRBJ2-4, with TRBD2 matching over 7 bases. The CDR3 length is 14 residues. Germline-derived CDR1 and CDR2 are SEHNR and FQNEAQ (reference sequence). Trimming took 4 bases from V and 3 from J; bases not matched to a gene: 3. CDR3 protein: CASSSRGDKNIQYF. CDR3 DNA sequence: TGTGCCAGCAGCTCCCGGGGGGACAAAAACATTCAGTACTTC.

This clonotype was observed at least ten times. The V call is TRBV7-2, the J call TRBJ2-7, with a tentative D call TRBD2 (6 bases). From germline, CDR1 is SGHTA and CDR2 FQGNSA. Between the trimmed V and J ends, which lost 0 bases and 6 bases, there was a span of 12 bases. The CDR3 extends over 14 amino acids. The CDR3 sequence is CASSLAHRESEQYF. The CDR3 bases are TGTGCCAGCAGCTTAGCGCACCGGGAGAGCGAGCAGTACTTC.

This clonotype was observed many times. The gene calls are TRBV25-1 and TRBJ2-5; D may correspond to TRBD1 or TRBD2 (6 bases each). The V gene lost 1 base and the J gene lost 5 bases, with 14 bases spanning the gap. The CDR3 length is 15 residues. Looked up from germline, CDR1 is MGHDK and CDR2 is SYGVNS. CDR3 DNA: TGTGCCAGCAGTGAATTCTCGGGGGCTTGGGAGACCCAGTACTTC. It translates to CASSEFSGAWETQYF.

In DNA form, the CDR3 reads TGCGCCAGCAGCCCGCAGCGGGAATGGGGTTCCGATGAGCAGTTCTTC. Protein product: CASSPQREWGSDEQFF. This rearrangement joins TRBV5-1 to TRBJ2-1, with 7 bases that match TRBD2. Per germline, CDR1 SGHRS and CDR2 YFSETQ. V lost 4 bases to trimming and J lost 8 bases; unmatched junction nucleotides: 15. This CDR3 has 16 residues.

This clonotype came up many times. This chain links TRBV20-1 with TRBJ1-1; D gene ambiguous. The CDR3 totals 16 residues. Trimming took off 0 bases at V and 0 bases at J, with 14 bases between the two ends. Germline V lookup: CDR1 DFQATT, CDR2 SNEGSKA (reference sequence). Here the CDR3 reads CSARDNRTPMNTEAFF. CDR3 sequence (DNA): TGCAGTGCTAGAGATAATAGGACCCCCATGAACACTGAAGCTTTCTTT.

The chain uses TRBV11-1 and TRBJ1-3; a weak D match, TRBD1 (5 bases). The ends were cut back, 5 bases at V and 8 bases at J, with 16 bases in the middle. The germline V gene has CDR1 SGHAT and CDR2 FQDESV (reference sequence). This CDR3 comprises 14 residues. CDR3 DNA: TGTGCCAGCAGCCACGGTGGACAAGCAGACACCATATATTTT. Translated: CASSHGGQADTIYF.

This clonotype was recorded at least ten times. The chain has TRBV5-8 and TRBJ1-1, with no clear D. Germline V CDR1 and CDR2: SGHTS, YDEGEE. The CDR3 is 13 residues long. Trimming removed 0 bases at V and 3 bases at J, with 6 bases between. The CDR3 spells CASSLGVYTEAFF. The CDR3 region has the DNA TGTGCCAGCAGCTTGGGAGTTTACACTGAAGCTTTCTTT. The full variable domain, its missing parts supplied by reference TRBV5-8 and TRBJ1-1, is EAGVTQSPTHLIKTRGQQATLRCSPISGHTSVYWYQQALGLGLQFLLWYDEGEERNRGNFPPRFSGRQFPNYSSELNVNALELEDSALYLCASSLGVYTEAFFGQGTRLTVV.

The sample holds many counts of this clonotype. The chain combines TRBV10-3 with TRBJ2-3, with 9 positions matching TRBD2. In germline, CDR1 is ENHRY, CDR2 SYGVKD. This CDR3 has 18 amino acids. V was clipped by 5 bases and J by 2 bases; unmatched bases: 14. Here the CDR3 reads CAISRVGGREGFTDTQYF. As DNA, the CDR3 is TGTGCCATCAGTAGAGTCGGTGGGCGGGAGGGCTTCACAGATACGCAGTATTTT.

This clonotype occurred many times. The V gene is TRBV6-1, the J gene TRBJ1-6; D call uncertain. CDR1 and CDR2 from the germline V gene are MNHNS and SASEGT. The CDR3 is 12 residues long. V shed 7 bases and J shed 10 bases, with 11 bases lying between them. The DNA for the CDR3 is TGTGCCAGCACCCCGGGGATCTCACCCCTCCACTTT. This translates into CASTPGISPLHF.

In its sample, this clonotype was seen many times. J is TRBJ1-5 and V is TRBV6-1, with 11 nucleotides matching TRBD1. The germline V gene encodes CDR1 MNHNS and CDR2 SASEGT. This CDR3 contains 14 residues. J lost 7 bases, V lost 6 bases, and 5 bases had no gene match. The CDR3 region is CASSGQGAEQPQHF. CDR3 sequence (DNA): TGTGCCAGCAGCGGACAGGGGGCTGAGCAGCCCCAGCATTTT.

This clonotype was seen ten or more times. The CDR3 is CSAWVPRRNTGELFF. The CDR3 DNA sequence: TGCAGTGCTTGGGTCCCTCGAAGGAACACCGGGGAGCTGTTTTTT. This rearrangement joins TRBV20-1 to TRBJ2-2; D is unresolved. This CDR3 region has 15 residues. The germline gives CDR1 DFQATT, CDR2 SNEGSKA (reference sequence). The V and J ends lost 5 bases and 1 base respectively, with 14 bases between them.

At least ten counts were recorded for this clonotype. The V gene is TRBV10-3, the J gene TRBJ2-7, with TRBD1 matching 8 bases. Germline V gene lookup returns CDR1 ENHRY and CDR2 SYGVKD. The V gene end was trimmed by 5 bases and the J gene end by 5 bases; junction bases not matched to a gene: 2. The CDR3 totals 12 residues. In DNA, the CDR3 is TGTGCCATCAGTCCGACAGGGGACGAGCAGTACTTC. It codes for CAISPTGDEQYF.

J is TRBJ1-5 and V is TRBV7-9; 7 nucleotides line up with TRBD1. CDR1 SEHNR and CDR2 FQNEAQ come from the germline V gene (reference sequence). This CDR3 spans 12 amino acids. Losses at the gene ends were 5 bases for V and 9 bases for J; bases not matched to a gene: 4. For the CDR3, the DNA is TGTGCCAGCAGCCCAGGGGGGCGGCCCCAGCATTTT. Amino acids: CASSPGGRPQHF.

This clonotype came up many times. This sequence joins TRBV12-3 or TRBV12-4 and TRBJ1-2, with a tentative D call TRBD1 (5 bases). CDR3 length: 12 residues. V was clipped by 8 bases and J by 6 bases, with 13 bases between them. For the CDR3, the DNA is TGTGCCAGCCTACTTAAGGACAATGGCTACACCTTC. Protein product: CASLLKDNGYTF.

This clonotype came up a few times. The chain has TRBV5-6 and TRBJ1-5, with a weak D call TRBD1 (6 bases). This CDR3 is built from 14 residues. V was shortened by 2 bases and J by 11 bases, with 17 bases between the two germline ends. The germline V gene encodes CDR1 SGHDT and CDR2 YYEEEE. CDR3: CASSLWTEQGSQHF. In DNA, the CDR3 is TGTGCCAGCAGCTTATGGACAGAGCAGGGGTCCCAGCATTTT.

Concerning this clonotype itself: This clone may be a read error of a much larger clone one base away. This sequence joins TRBV12-3 or TRBV12-4 and TRBJ2-1; 12 bases are a match to TRBD2. V dropped 4 bases and J dropped 6; count of bases not matched to a gene: 10. This CDR3 is 17 amino acids long. DNA for the CDR3: TGTGCCAGCAGTTACCGAACCCTAGCGGGAGGGCCCAATGAGCAGTTCTTC. This codes for CASSYRTLAGGPNEQFF.

The sample holds many counts of this clonotype. The chain combines TRBV5-1 with TRBJ1-4, with D possibly TRBD1 on 6 matching bases. The germline V gene encodes CDR1 SGHRS and CDR2 YFSETQ. The CDR3 runs to 14 residues. V dropped 6 bases and J dropped 7 bases, with 16 bases sitting between them. The DNA for the CDR3 is TGCGCCAGCACCCCGGGGGGGGCGCGTGAAAAACTGTTTTTT. Amino acids: CASTPGGAREKLFF.

This clonotype was picked up many times. The chain carries TRBV12-3 or TRBV12-4 and TRBJ1-1; D perhaps matches TRBD1 (6 bases). V lost 5 bases to trimming and J lost 8 bases, with 12 bases between them. The CDR3 contains 12 residues. The CDR3 DNA reads as TGTGCCAGCAGTCAAGGCAGGGGCGAAGCTTTCTTT. It yields the protein CASSQGRGEAFF.

The chain is built from TRBV2 and TRBJ2-3; D is possibly TRBD1 (5 bases). The CDR3 runs 16 residues. V gave up 7 bases and J gave up 6 bases, with 23 bases separating them. CDR1 and CDR2 from the germline V gene are SNHLY and FYNNEI. The CDR3, as DNA: TGTGCCAGCACAAATGGGAAGGCAAGCAGGGCGGATACGCAGTATTTT. Protein sequence: CASTNGKASRADTQYF.

This clonotype showed up many times. This chain uses TRBV7-9 with TRBJ1-5; D not certain. There are 14 residues in the CDR3. In germline, CDR1 is SEHNR, CDR2 FQNEAQ (reference sequence). The V end was cut by 1 base, the J end by 0 bases, with 4 bases between. In DNA, the CDR3 is TGTGCCAGCAGCTTAGAACATAGCAATCAGCCCCAGCATTTT. Translating gives CASSLEHSNQPQHF.

This clonotype was found many times. The chain uses TRBV5-1 and TRBJ2-1; 9 bases agree with TRBD1. Germline loops: CDR1 SGHRS, CDR2 YFSETQ. Trimming took 2 bases from V and 10 from J; bases not matched to a gene: 1. The length of the CDR3 is 12 residues. The CDR3 coding sequence is TGCGCCAGCAGCTTACAGGGGGCGGAGCAGTTCTTC. Its protein product is CASSLQGAEQFF.

J is TRBJ2-3 and V is TRBV7-6; D may be TRBD2 (7 bases). From germline, CDR1 is SGHVS and CDR2 FNYEAQ. Trimming cost V 5 bases and J 4 bases, with 16 bases left between them. The CDR3 extends over 15 amino acids. The CDR3 nucleotides read TGTGCCAGCAGCCTTCTGCCGGGGGGCTCAGATACGCAGTATTTT. Translated: CASSLLPGGSDTQYF.